This TCR beta chain was sequenced during a study of blood T cell repertoires in COVID-19. Profiled with immunoSEQ multiplex PCR; TCRdb holds only in-frame clones, not every one. The data hold about 230,000 clones, with approximately 80% observed a single time. The CDR3 totals 14 residues. Germline-derived CDR1 and CDR2 are LGHNA and YNFKEQ. V was pared by 3 bases and J by 6 bases, with 11 bases between. The source material was peripheral blood. J is TRBJ2-2 and V is TRBV4-2; D may be TRBD2 (5 bases). This TCR derives from a man aged 35 to 55 with acute or convalescent COVID-19. The CDR3 sequence is CASSHGLGAGELFF. The CDR3 DNA is TGTGCCAGCAGCCACGGATTGGGAGCCGGGGAGCTGTTTTTT.